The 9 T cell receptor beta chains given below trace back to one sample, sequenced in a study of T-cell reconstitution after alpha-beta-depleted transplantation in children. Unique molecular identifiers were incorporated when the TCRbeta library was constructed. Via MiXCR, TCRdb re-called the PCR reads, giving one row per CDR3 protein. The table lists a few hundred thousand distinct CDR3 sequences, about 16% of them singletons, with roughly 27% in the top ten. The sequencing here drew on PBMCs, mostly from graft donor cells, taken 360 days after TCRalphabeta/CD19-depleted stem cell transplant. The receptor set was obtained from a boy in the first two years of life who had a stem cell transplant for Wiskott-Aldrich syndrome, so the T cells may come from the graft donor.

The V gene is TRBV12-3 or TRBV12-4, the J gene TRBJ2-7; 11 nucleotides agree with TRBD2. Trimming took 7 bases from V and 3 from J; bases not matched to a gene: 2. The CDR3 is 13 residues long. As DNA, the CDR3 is TGTGCCAGCATCGGACTAGCGGGCTACGAGCAGTACTTC. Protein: CASIGLAGYEQYF.

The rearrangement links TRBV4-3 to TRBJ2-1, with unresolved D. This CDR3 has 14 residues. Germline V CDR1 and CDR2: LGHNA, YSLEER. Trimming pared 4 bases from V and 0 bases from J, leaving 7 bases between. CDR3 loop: CASSRSPSYNEQFF. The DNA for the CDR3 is TGCGCCAGCAGCCGGTCCCCCTCCTACAATGAGCAGTTCTTC.

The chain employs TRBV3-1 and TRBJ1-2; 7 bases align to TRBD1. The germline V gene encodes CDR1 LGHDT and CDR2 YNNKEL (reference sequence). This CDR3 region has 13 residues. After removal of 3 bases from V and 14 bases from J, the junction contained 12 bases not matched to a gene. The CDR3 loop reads CASSQLDRRAKTF. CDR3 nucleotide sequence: TGTGCCAGCAGCCAGCTGGACAGGAGAGCTAAAACCTTC.

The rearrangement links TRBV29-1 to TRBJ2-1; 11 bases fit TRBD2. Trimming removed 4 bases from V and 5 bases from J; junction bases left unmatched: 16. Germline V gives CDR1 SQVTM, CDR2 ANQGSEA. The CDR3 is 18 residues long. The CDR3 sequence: CSVAAIAGGPPRDNEQFF. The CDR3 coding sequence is TGCAGCGTTGCAGCTATAGCGGGGGGGCCCCCAAGAGACAATGAGCAGTTCTTC.

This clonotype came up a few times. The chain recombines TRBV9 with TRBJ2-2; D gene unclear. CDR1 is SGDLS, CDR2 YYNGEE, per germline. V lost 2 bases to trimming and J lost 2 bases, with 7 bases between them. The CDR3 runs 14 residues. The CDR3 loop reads CASSVAHNTGELFF. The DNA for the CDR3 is TGTGCCAGCAGCGTGGCTCACAACACCGGGGAGCTGTTTTTT.

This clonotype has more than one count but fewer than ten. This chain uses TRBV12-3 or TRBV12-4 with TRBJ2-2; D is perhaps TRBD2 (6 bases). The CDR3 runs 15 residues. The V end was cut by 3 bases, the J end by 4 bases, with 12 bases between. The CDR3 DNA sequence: TGTGCCAGCAGTTTCGGGGGTAGCGGCACCGGGGAGCTGTTTTTT. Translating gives CASSFGGSGTGELFF.

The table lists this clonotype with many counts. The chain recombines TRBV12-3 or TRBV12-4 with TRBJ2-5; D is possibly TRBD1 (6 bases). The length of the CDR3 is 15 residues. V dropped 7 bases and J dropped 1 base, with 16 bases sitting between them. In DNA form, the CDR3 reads TGTGCCAGCACATGGGCCAGGGGCCCCCAAGAGACCCAGTACTTC. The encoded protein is CASTWARGPQETQYF.

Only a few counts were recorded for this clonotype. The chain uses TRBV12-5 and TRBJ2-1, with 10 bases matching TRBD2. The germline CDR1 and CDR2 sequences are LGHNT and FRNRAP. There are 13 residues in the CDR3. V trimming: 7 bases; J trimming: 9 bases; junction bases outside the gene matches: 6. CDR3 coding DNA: TGTGCTAGTGCCCTGGGACTAGCGAGTGAGCAGTTCTTC. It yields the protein CASALGLASEQFF.

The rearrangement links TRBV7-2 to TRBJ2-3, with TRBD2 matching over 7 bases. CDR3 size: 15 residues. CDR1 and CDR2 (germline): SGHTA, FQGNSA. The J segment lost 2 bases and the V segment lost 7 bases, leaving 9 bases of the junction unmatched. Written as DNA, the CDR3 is TGTGCCAGCACCTTTTCGCGGGGGTTCACAGATACGCAGTATTTT. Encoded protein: CASTFSRGFTDTQYF.